This is a list of T cell receptor beta chains from one sample in a study of control samples from healthy donors and cancer patients. Using immunoSEQ multiplex PCR, the repertoire was profiled, and TCRdb retains in-frame clones only, with some absent. The sample has over 85,000 clones, approximately 90% seen once. The sequencing input was blood. The receptors stem from a woman younger than 35 in good health. The CDR3 runs from the conserved cysteine through the conserved F or W. A D gene is named only where the DNA matches it firmly. Clone size appears in some rows only: once, few, many, or a class for an expanded clone.

d_call: TRBD1
v_call: TRBV2
cdr3_length: 14
clone_size: -
j_call: TRBJ1-4
cdr3_nt: TGTGCCAGCAGAATGGACAGGGGGCGGGAAAAACTGTTTTTT
cdr3_aa: CASRMDRGREKLFF

d_call: -
v_call: TRBV6-5
cdr3_length: 14
clone_size: -
j_call: TRBJ1-2
cdr3_nt: TGTGCCAGCAGTCGAGAAGCAGAAAAATATGGCTACACCTTC
cdr3_aa: CASSREAEKYGYTF

d_call: -
v_call: TRBV6-7
cdr3_length: 17
clone_size: -
j_call: TRBJ2-3
cdr3_nt: TGTGCCAGCAGGGACGTTACGGAGGTAAATAGCACAGATACGCAGTATTTT
cdr3_aa: CASRDVTEVNSTDTQYF

d_call: -
v_call: TRBV9
cdr3_length: 13
clone_size: -
j_call: TRBJ1-3
cdr3_nt: TGTGCCAGCAGCGTAGTTGGGGGGCACACCATATATTTT
cdr3_aa: CASSVVGGHTIYF

d_call: -
v_call: TRBV9
cdr3_length: 13
clone_size: -
j_call: TRBJ1-1
cdr3_nt: TGTGCCAGCAGCGTAGTAGTGAACACTGAAGCTTTCTTT
cdr3_aa: CASSVVVNTEAFF

d_call: TRBD2
v_call: TRBV5-6
cdr3_length: 15
clone_size: -
j_call: TRBJ2-1
cdr3_nt: TGTGCCAGCAGCGTCCTAGCGGGGGGGCCGAGTGAGCAGTTCTTC
cdr3_aa: CASSVLAGGPSEQFF

d_call: -
v_call: TRBV7-2
cdr3_length: 16
clone_size: -
j_call: TRBJ1-4
cdr3_nt: TGTGCCAGCAGCCCTCGCGGAGGGTTGATGAGTGAAAAACTGTTTTTT
cdr3_aa: CASSPRGGLMSEKLFF

d_call: -
v_call: TRBV7-9
cdr3_length: 17
clone_size: -
j_call: TRBJ2-2
cdr3_nt: TGTGCCAGCAGCTTAGTATCACAGGAGGACGCCGCCGGGGAGCTGTTTTTT
cdr3_aa: CASSLVSQEDAAGELFF

d_call: -
v_call: TRBV19
cdr3_length: 13
clone_size: -
j_call: TRBJ1-1
cdr3_nt: TGTGCCAGTAGTAGGGTTAAGAACACTGAAGCTTTCTTT
cdr3_aa: CASSRVKNTEAFF

d_call: TRBD1
v_call: TRBV6-5
cdr3_length: 16
clone_size: -
j_call: TRBJ2-3
cdr3_nt: TGTGCCAGCAGTTGGGGAGGGGACAGGGTCACAGATACGCAGTATTTT
cdr3_aa: CASSWGGDRVTDTQYF

d_call: -
v_call: TRBV20-1
cdr3_length: 13
clone_size: -
j_call: TRBJ2-7
cdr3_nt: TGCAGTGCTAGTTCCCTGGGTGCTTACGAGCAGTACTTC
cdr3_aa: CSASSLGAYEQYF

d_call: -
v_call: TRBV6-2/TRBV6-3
cdr3_length: 16
clone_size: -
j_call: TRBJ2-5
cdr3_nt: TGTGCCAGCAGTTACTCGACTACCGAAGGGTGGGAGACCCAGTACTTC
cdr3_aa: CASSYSTTEGWETQYF

d_call: -
v_call: TRBV27
cdr3_length: 15
clone_size: -
j_call: TRBJ2-3
cdr3_nt: TGTGCCAGCAGTTTTTGGAGGGGGCTCACAGATACGCAGTATTTT
cdr3_aa: CASSFWRGLTDTQYF

d_call: -
v_call: TRBV19
cdr3_length: 11
clone_size: -
j_call: TRBJ2-1
cdr3_nt: TGTGCCAGTAGTATTTCGGGGCGGATGTTCTTC
cdr3_aa: CASSISGRMFF

d_call: -
v_call: TRBV19
cdr3_length: 13
clone_size: -
j_call: TRBJ2-7
cdr3_nt: TGTGCCAGTAGTTACTACGAAACGACACAGCAGTACTTC
cdr3_aa: CASSYYETTQQYF

d_call: TRBD1
v_call: TRBV3-1/TRBV3-2
cdr3_length: 16
clone_size: -
j_call: TRBJ2-7
cdr3_nt: TGTGCCAGCAGCCCTAGACAGGGGACTCTTCTAGTCGAGCAGTACTTC
cdr3_aa: CASSPRQGTLLVEQYF

d_call: -
v_call: TRBV4-2
cdr3_length: 15
clone_size: -
j_call: TRBJ2-2
cdr3_nt: TGTGCCAGCAGCCAAGATGGGCTAGGATCCGGGGAGCTGTTTTTT
cdr3_aa: CASSQDGLGSGELFF

d_call: -
v_call: TRBV3-1/TRBV3-2
cdr3_length: 15
clone_size: -
j_call: TRBJ2-5
cdr3_nt: TGTGCCAGCAGCCCCCGGGCTTCGTACCAAGAGACCCAGTACTTC
cdr3_aa: CASSPRASYQETQYF

d_call: TRBD1
v_call: TRBV30
cdr3_length: 15
clone_size: -
j_call: TRBJ1-1
cdr3_nt: TGTGCCTGGAGCCTGGGACAGGGGATTGGAACTGAAGCTTTCTTT
cdr3_aa: CAWSLGQGIGTEAFF

d_call: -
v_call: TRBV28
cdr3_length: 13
clone_size: -
j_call: TRBJ1-1
cdr3_nt: TGTGCCAGCAGTTTAGGACAGCCCACTGAAGCTTTCTTT
cdr3_aa: CASSLGQPTEAFF

d_call: TRBD2
v_call: TRBV5-1
cdr3_length: 16
clone_size: -
j_call: TRBJ2-2
cdr3_nt: TGCGCCAGCAGCAGCGTAGCGGGGGGAAACACCGGGGAGCTGTTTTTT
cdr3_aa: CASSSVAGGNTGELFF

d_call: -
v_call: TRBV29-1
cdr3_length: 11
clone_size: -
j_call: TRBJ2-3
cdr3_nt: TGCAGCGTTGACCTTACAGATACGCAGTATTTT
cdr3_aa: CSVDLTDTQYF

d_call: -
v_call: TRBV9
cdr3_length: 15
clone_size: -
j_call: TRBJ2-6
cdr3_nt: TGTGCCAGCAGCGTAGGGATCACTGGGGCCAACGTCCTGACTTTC
cdr3_aa: CASSVGITGANVLTF

d_call: TRBD2
v_call: TRBV11-2
cdr3_length: 16
clone_size: -
j_call: TRBJ2-7
cdr3_nt: TGTGCCAGCAGCTTAGTATCCGCGGGAGTACCGTACGAGCAGTACTTC
cdr3_aa: CASSLVSAGVPYEQYF

d_call: TRBD1
v_call: TRBV28
cdr3_length: 14
clone_size: -
j_call: TRBJ2-7
cdr3_nt: TGTGCCAGCAGTTCCGGACAGGGAAGATACGAGCAGTACTTC
cdr3_aa: CASSSGQGRYEQYF

d_call: -
v_call: TRBV3-1/TRBV3-2
cdr3_length: 19
clone_size: -
j_call: TRBJ1-1
cdr3_nt: TGTGCCAGCAGCCAAAGATCGCTGGACGGATCGATTTGGGGCACTGAAGCTTTCTTT
cdr3_aa: CASSQRSLDGSIWGTEAFF

d_call: -
v_call: TRBV6-5
cdr3_length: 15
clone_size: -
j_call: TRBJ1-3
cdr3_nt: TGTGCCAGCAGACCGACAGTTCTCTCTGGAAACACCATATATTTT
cdr3_aa: CASRPTVLSGNTIYF

d_call: -
v_call: TRBV5-1
cdr3_length: 13
clone_size: -
j_call: TRBJ2-5
cdr3_nt: TGCGCCAGCAGCTTGGAAGGTTCGGAGACCCAGTACTTC
cdr3_aa: CASSLEGSETQYF

d_call: -
v_call: TRBV5-1
cdr3_length: 19
clone_size: -
j_call: TRBJ1-6
cdr3_nt: TGCGCCAGCAGCTTGGCGGAGTGGGCAGGGAGCTCCTATAATTCACCCCTCCACTTT
cdr3_aa: CASSLAEWAGSSYNSPLHF

d_call: TRBD2
v_call: TRBV5-4
cdr3_length: 15
clone_size: -
j_call: TRBJ2-3
cdr3_nt: TGTGCCAGCAGTCCAGAAGCGGGGAGGACAGATACGCAGTATTTT
cdr3_aa: CASSPEAGRTDTQYF

d_call: -
v_call: TRBV28
cdr3_length: 13
clone_size: -
j_call: TRBJ1-5
cdr3_nt: TGTGCCAGTCAACCTCGGCGCGATCAGCCCCAGCATTTT
cdr3_aa: CASQPRRDQPQHF

d_call: TRBD2
v_call: TRBV7-6
cdr3_length: 15
clone_size: -
j_call: TRBJ2-1
cdr3_nt: TGTGCCAGCAGCTCCCGAGCGGGAGGGGGGAATGAGCAGTTCTTC
cdr3_aa: CASSSRAGGGNEQFF

d_call: TRBD2
v_call: TRBV3-1/TRBV3-2
cdr3_length: 16
clone_size: -
j_call: TRBJ2-3
cdr3_nt: TGTGCCAGCAGCCCAGGACTAGCCAGAAGCACAGATACGCAGTATTTT
cdr3_aa: CASSPGLARSTDTQYF

d_call: -
v_call: TRBV5-6
cdr3_length: 13
clone_size: -
j_call: TRBJ2-7
cdr3_nt: TGTGCCAGCAGCCCAGTCAGCTCCTACGAGCAGTACTTC
cdr3_aa: CASSPVSSYEQYF

d_call: -
v_call: TRBV12-5
cdr3_length: 14
clone_size: -
j_call: TRBJ1-1
cdr3_nt: TGTGCTAGTGGTTTGGGCCGGCCCGTGGCTGAAGCTTTCTTT
cdr3_aa: CASGLGRPVAEAFF

d_call: TRBD2
v_call: TRBV28
cdr3_length: 16
clone_size: -
j_call: TRBJ2-5
cdr3_nt: TGTGCCAGCAGTTTACAAGGACTAGCGAGGGGAGAGACCCAGTACTTC
cdr3_aa: CASSLQGLARGETQYF

d_call: TRBD1
v_call: TRBV19
cdr3_length: 15
clone_size: -
j_call: TRBJ2-2
cdr3_nt: TGTGCCAGTAGTTACCGGGACAGGAACACCGGGGAGCTGTTTTTT
cdr3_aa: CASSYRDRNTGELFF

d_call: -
v_call: TRBV7-2
cdr3_length: 16
clone_size: -
j_call: TRBJ1-1
cdr3_nt: TGTGCCAGCAGCTTTTTCAGGTTTGGTGGGAACACTGAAGCTTTCTTT
cdr3_aa: CASSFFRFGGNTEAFF

d_call: -
v_call: TRBV4-3
cdr3_length: 15
clone_size: -
j_call: TRBJ1-4
cdr3_nt: TGCGCCAGCAGCCAAGAACAAGGGTTCAGGGAAAAACTGTTTTTT
cdr3_aa: CASSQEQGFREKLFF

d_call: -
v_call: TRBV15
cdr3_length: 12
clone_size: -
j_call: TRBJ1-1
cdr3_nt: TGTGCCACCAGCAGGGATGTCACTGAAGCTTTCTTT
cdr3_aa: CATSRDVTEAFF

d_call: -
v_call: TRBV7-9
cdr3_length: 15
clone_size: once
j_call: TRBJ2-1
cdr3_nt: TGTGCCAGCAGCTTTTTTTCTACGGTTGGAGATGAGCAGTTCTTC
cdr3_aa: CASSFFSTVGDEQFF

d_call: -
v_call: TRBV12-3/TRBV12-4
cdr3_length: 13
clone_size: -
j_call: TRBJ1-2
cdr3_nt: TGTGCCAGCAGTTTATTGGGGGACTATGGCTACACCTTC
cdr3_aa: CASSLLGDYGYTF

d_call: -
v_call: TRBV10-3
cdr3_length: 13
clone_size: -
j_call: TRBJ2-2
cdr3_nt: TGTGCCATCAGCAGTGCAAGGGGCGGGGAGCTGTTTTTT
cdr3_aa: CAISSARGGELFF

d_call: -
v_call: TRBV6-5
cdr3_length: 14
clone_size: -
j_call: TRBJ2-5
cdr3_nt: TGTGCCAGCAGCGGAGTAAGACAGCAAGAGACCCAGTACTTC
cdr3_aa: CASSGVRQQETQYF

d_call: -
v_call: TRBV30
cdr3_length: 13
clone_size: -
j_call: TRBJ1-6
cdr3_nt: TGTGCCTGGGGAAGGGACGGGGGATCACCCCTCCACTTT
cdr3_aa: CAWGRDGGSPLHF

d_call: TRBD1
v_call: TRBV28
cdr3_length: 16
clone_size: -
j_call: TRBJ1-1
cdr3_nt: TGTGCCAGCAGTTTAAGGGGGGTACAGGGGGCTCTAGGAGCTTTCTTT
cdr3_aa: CASSLRGVQGALGAFF

d_call: -
v_call: TRBV3-1/TRBV3-2
cdr3_length: 17
clone_size: -
j_call: TRBJ2-2
cdr3_nt: TGTGCCAGCAGCCAAGCAGGAGTAGGGGCCAACACCGGGGAGCTGTTTTTT
cdr3_aa: CASSQAGVGANTGELFF

d_call: TRBD1
v_call: TRBV5-8
cdr3_length: 13
clone_size: once
j_call: TRBJ2-1
cdr3_nt: TGTGCCAGCAGAGGACAGGGGAACAATGAGCAGTTCTTC
cdr3_aa: CASRGQGNNEQFF

d_call: -
v_call: TRBV4-3
cdr3_length: 16
clone_size: once
j_call: TRBJ2-3
cdr3_nt: TGCGCCAGCAGCCAAGATCGGAGAGTTCGCTGGGATACGCAGTATTTT
cdr3_aa: CASSQDRRVRWDTQYF

d_call: TRBD2
v_call: TRBV5-1
cdr3_length: 15
clone_size: -
j_call: TRBJ2-2
cdr3_nt: TGCGCCAGCACCGCTAGCGGTGCGAACACCGGGGAGCTGTTTTTT
cdr3_aa: CASTASGANTGELFF

d_call: -
v_call: TRBV18
cdr3_length: 16
clone_size: -
j_call: TRBJ1-1
cdr3_nt: TGTGCCAGCTCCCGGGCCGCCTTGGGAGGGAACACTGAAGCTTTCTTT
cdr3_aa: CASSRAALGGNTEAFF

d_call: TRBD2
v_call: TRBV5-1
cdr3_length: 14
clone_size: -
j_call: TRBJ2-5
cdr3_nt: TGCGCCAGCAGCGGGACTAGCGTATGGGAGACCCAGTACTTC
cdr3_aa: CASSGTSVWETQYF

d_call: TRBD1
v_call: TRBV6-5
cdr3_length: 12
clone_size: -
j_call: TRBJ2-7
cdr3_nt: TGTGCCACCTGGACAGGGGGCTACGAGCAGTACTTC
cdr3_aa: CATWTGGYEQYF

d_call: -
v_call: TRBV12-3/TRBV12-4
cdr3_length: 12
clone_size: -
j_call: TRBJ2-1
cdr3_nt: TGTGCCAGCAGCCCCGGACGAAGGGAGCAGTTCTTC
cdr3_aa: CASSPGRREQFF

d_call: -
v_call: TRBV28
cdr3_length: 13
clone_size: -
j_call: TRBJ2-7
cdr3_nt: TGTGCCAGCGTCCCCGCAGGGTCCTACGAGCAGTACTTC
cdr3_aa: CASVPAGSYEQYF

d_call: -
v_call: TRBV19
cdr3_length: 17
clone_size: -
j_call: TRBJ1-5
cdr3_nt: TGTGCCAGTAGTAAACCTAAGGCCCGCGGGGGGGATCAGCCCCAGCATTTT
cdr3_aa: CASSKPKARGGDQPQHF

d_call: TRBD2
v_call: TRBV4-3
cdr3_length: 16
clone_size: -
j_call: TRBJ2-7
cdr3_nt: TGCGCCAGCAGCCAGTCAGCGGGAGCGAGCTCCTACGAGCAGTACTTC
cdr3_aa: CASSQSAGASSYEQYF

d_call: -
v_call: TRBV7-2
cdr3_length: 14
clone_size: once
j_call: TRBJ1-5
cdr3_nt: TGTGCCAGCAGCTTAGTGGGGGGCAATCAGCCCCAGCATTTT
cdr3_aa: CASSLVGGNQPQHF